This T cell receptor beta chain was sequenced during a study of cytomegalovirus exposure and HLA in healthy donors (dated by TCRdb to about 2017). For the study in its entirety: An earlier analysis of approximately 600 of the donors reported 250 to 350 Gb of sequence data and around 120 million unique TCR beta sequences from about 180 million T cells. An early release that covered roughly 600 HLA-typed donors contained about 300 gigabases of sequencing data and tens of millions of unique TCR sequences. Among the roughly 390 genotyped donors, approximately 81% belonged to the genetic ancestry cluster associated with self-reported Caucasian donors. The study was designed to test whether signatures of past pathogen exposure could be identified by cataloging public T cell receptors. The study used immunosequencing to profile the T cell repertoires of more than 650 subjects and linked those repertoires to cytomegalovirus serostatus. Besides the first cohort of around 670 subjects, a separate validation cohort made up of over 95 different subjects was used. The study combined high-throughput TCR immunosequencing, statistical association of individual TCRs with disease status, and machine learning to predict cytomegalovirus infection status. A later analysis re-examined previously published TCR beta repertoires from 610 or so donors and added high-resolution HLA genotyping to investigate patterns of TCR occurrence. Rather than using new phenotypic data, the later analysis identified candidate immune exposures from TCR beta sequences and from how often those sequences occurred across donors. To decide whether each TCR beta V gene segment behaved as functional or pseudogenic, an earlier analysis of some 600 of the donors relied on high-throughput TCR beta sequencing. Alongside the repertoire data, information on donor age, sex, ethnicity and CMV serostatus was compiled. A later genetic analysis used genome-wide SNP genotypes for about three fifths of the roughly 700 donors, treating that subset as a discovery cohort. All discovery cohort repertoires had been generated on a single sequencing platform. HLA typing included class I and class II loci at four-digit resolution. The number of donors typed differed by locus, with about 629-630 for A, B, C, DRB1 and DQB1, about 500 for DQA1, 606 for DPA1, and around 450 for DPB1. Four to six DR-DQ haplotypes were handled as single units for association and clustering because linkage in the cohort was strong. Among some 400 genotyped donors of the cohort, an average of around 240,000 unique TCR beta nucleotide sequences was sequenced per donor, of which about 18% were non-productive.

Library method: the immunoSEQ multiplex PCR assay. The multiplex PCR relied on a mix of 60 forward primers for TCR Vbeta segments and 13 reverse primers for TCR Jbeta segments. The CDR3 region of rearranged TCR beta genes was amplified from genomic DNA by a multiplex PCR assay. On the Illumina HiSeq System, the amplified TCR beta libraries were sequenced as 87-base-pair reads. The paper's processing steps were these. Across the roughly 640 repertoires, a later analysis counted 75 million to 90 million unique TCR beta chains, 9.5 million to 12 million of which were shared by at least two donors. Raw reads were error-corrected and collapsed into unique sequences with a nearest-neighbor algorithm that merged closely related sequences to remove PCR and sequencing errors. V, D and J gene segments were assigned by aligning CDR3 sequences to IMGT reference sequences. Each retained sequence needed at least a six-nucleotide match to both a V gene segment and a J gene segment. Rearrangements were classified as productive when the CDR3 lacked stop codons and remained in frame with V and J, and all other rearrangements were classified as non-productive. CDR3 was defined according to IMGT convention as the region running from the second conserved V-encoded cysteine to the conserved J-encoded phenylalanine. Sequences without an unambiguous match to a single V gene segment were excluded from the earlier analysis of 587 of the donors. In an earlier analysis of several hundred of the donors, V segments were called functional above 56.7% productive rearrangements and were called segregating when the between-donor standard deviation exceeded 5%. A statistical classification framework was built for diagnosing cytomegalovirus status from the catalog of TCR beta chain sequences. In a later analysis, V and J genes were assigned by comparing TCR nucleotide sequences against IMGT/GENE-DB human TR gene sequences. A later analysis assigned CDR3 sequences and most-parsimonious VDJ recombination scenarios with the TCRdist pipeline. A later analysis defined each TCR beta chain by its CDR3 amino acid sequence plus V-gene family, and excluded reads lacking a unique V-gene family. A later analysis removed 500 to 600 highly shared, low-generation-probability nucleotide sequences to deal with suspected cross-contamination and a sequencing artifact. In a later analysis, a clonal expansion index for each public chain was calculated from normalized within-repertoire ranks of inferred template counts. Generation probabilities in a later analysis came from a VDJ recombination model fitted to out-of-frame rearrangements, and those results were checked against IGoR. In a later analysis, hypergeometric tests were used to score TCR-TCR, TCR-HLA and TCR-CMV co-occurrence, with a repertoire-size bias correction applied to TCR pairs. False discovery rates were estimated in a later analysis by permuting HLA or CMV assignments 20 times. In a later analysis, co-occurring TCRs were grouped with DBSCAN, and TCRdist sequence similarity was added when clustering was performed within HLA-allele-positive subsets. For co-occurrence clustering, repertoires with fewer than 30,000 or more than 120,000 public chains were excluded, along with five repertoires with anomalous nucleotide sharing. Held by TCRdb, this immuneACCESS table contains in-frame sequences only and omits some clones. Under half of the omission traces to an unresolved V gene where checked; the cause of the rest is unknown. From that table come the V and J calls and clone size; the DNA was used to work out D and trimming. This sample lists a few hundred thousand clones; 85% to 90% were detected once. 0.95% to 1.1% of the sample belongs to the ten largest clones.

Study-wide findings and limitations: A total of 164 TCR beta chains were listed by the study as associated with cytomegalovirus. In vitro tests confirmed that three of the cytomegalovirus-associated TCR beta chains recognize cytomegalovirus antigens. Correlated functional status among segregating V segments might reflect linkage disequilibrium, but an unknown experimental factor could not be ruled out. A later analysis found that most CMV-associated TCR beta chains appeared HLA-restricted, with HLA associations seemingly driven largely by CMV exposure. Most TCR sequences were observed very rarely across donors, whereas some public TCRs were present in many individuals. It was suggested by the authors that the approach could potentially be generalized to other disease states and immunological phenotypes. Broadly in line with IMGT annotations, most TCR beta V segments showed up in productive rearrangements about 87% or about 30% of the time in an earlier analysis of around 600 of the donors. The only immune exposure information available for the cohort was CMV serostatus. Specific HLA alleles were associated with about 17,000 TCR beta sequences at a false discovery rate of 0.05 in a later analysis. In a later analysis, HLA-associated TCR beta chains showed more clonal expansion and lower generation probabilities than non-associated chains that were equally common. A later genetic analysis associated a missense DCLRE1C variant with V-gene and J-gene trimming of TCR beta chains, and an independent cohort replicated the association. The presence/absence analyses assumed that sequencing depth was roughly uniform across donors, and that assumption may not be true. According to a later analysis, TCR association rates differed among HLA loci, with DRB1 alleles showing the most associated TCRs and HLA-C alleles showing the fewest. A further reported finding was that TCR beta sequences accurately predicted the HLA-A and HLA-B alleles for most subjects in the first cohort. The sequencing pipeline was judged likely to have produced a cluster of highly shared sequence variants as a technical artifact. Because HLA typing was unavailable for some donors at each locus, only the typed subset was used in association tests. This cohort had only TCR beta chains sequenced, and the lack of alpha or paired-chain data limited which features could be detected. According to a later analysis, parvovirus B19, influenza, CMV and Epstein-Barr virus appeared linked to several top co-occurrence clusters. Compared with the roughly 600-donor mean, donors in an Asian-associated ancestry cluster had fewer N-insertions in productive TCRs, according to a later genetic analysis. Assigning TCR associations to individual alleles was difficult when HLA alleles, especially DR and DQ, strongly co-occurred. The earlier analysis of some 540 of the donors excluded some 16 rarely observed V segments, including chromosome 9 orphons, because counts were too low. In both the original and validation cohorts, the classifier was reported to diagnose cytomegalovirus status with high specificity and sensitivity.

As to this clone: The target of this receptor is not known. It has no much larger one-base neighbor in the sample; base qualities were not kept.

The cohort was made up of roughly 670 healthy bone marrow donors. At the time of sampling, all cohort members were nominally healthy, though unrecorded immune exposures were likely present. The donor was CMV seronegative and belonged to the group of 350 to 400 seronegative cohort members. Each donor provided a peripheral blood sample, and peripheral blood mononuclear cells were used for TCR beta sequencing. The Qiagen DNeasy Blood Extraction Kit was used to extract genomic DNA from the blood cell samples. This clonotype was sampled from a woman aged 18-29 years in good health and CMV-seronegative. Sequences were obtained from PBMCs.

The CDR3 in this case is CASSQVRTGNYEQYF. Read as DNA, the sequence is TGCGCCAGCAGCCAAGTCCGGACAGGGAACTACGAGCAGTACTTC. The chain employs TRBV4-1 and TRBJ2-7, with 8 junctional bases fitting TRBD1. From V the trimming removes 1 base and from J it removes 3 bases, while the gene matches leave 5 bases of the junction unaccounted for. The germline V gene provides CDR1 MGHRA and CDR2 YSYEKL. The CDR3 starts with the cysteine, ends with the phenylalanine, and has 15 residues. The only DNA kept is the CDR3, 45 bases in frame from the first base.